These 31 T cell receptor beta chains originate from one sample sequenced in a study of cytomegalovirus exposure and HLA in healthy donors. PCR was performed using 60 Vbeta and 13 Jbeta primers. Assay used: immunoSEQ multiplex PCR; TCRdb lists only in-frame clones, some missing. The repertoire holds over 200,000 clones, with approximately 78% as singletons. The sequenced sample consisted of PBMCs. These receptors were obtained from a male donor in good health and CMV-seronegative.

V and J are TRBV29-1 and TRBJ2-5, with 9 bases fitting TRBD1. The tail of the sequence fits TRBJ2-7 better, so the J call may be wrong. Looked up from germline, CDR1 is SQVTM and CDR2 is ANQGSEA. The CDR3 extends over 13 amino acids. The CDR3 sequence is CSARQGVSYEQYF. Written as DNA, the CDR3 is TGCAGCGCCCGACAGGGGGTTTCCTACGAGCAGTACTTC.

This clone was seen a handful of times. The chain uses TRBV13 and TRBJ2-7; D may be TRBD2 (5 bases). CDR1 PRHDT and CDR2 FYEKMQ come from the germline V gene (reference sequence). V was trimmed by 0 bases and J by 9 bases, leaving 18 bases between them. This CDR3 is 15 amino acids long. Here the CDR3 DNA reads TGTGCCAGCAGCTTAGGCTCCTCGGGGTCTTCGTGGCAGTACTTC. Its protein is CASSLGSSGSSWQYF.

This chain uses TRBV2 with TRBJ2-5; the match to TRBD1 covers 7 bases. V was pared by 6 bases and J by 2 bases, with 15 bases of the junction left unmatched. The CDR3 extends over 17 amino acids. Germline CDR1 and CDR2: SNHLY and FYNNEI. CDR3 protein: CASSILRQGLSQETQYF. The CDR3 DNA is TGTGCCAGCAGCATATTACGACAGGGCCTTAGTCAAGAGACCCAGTACTTC.

The chain joins TRBV6-5 to TRBJ2-7, with 8 positions matching TRBD2. Germline CDR1 MNHEY, CDR2 SVGAGI. This CDR3 region has 14 residues. Losses at the gene ends were 5 bases for V and 3 bases for J; bases not matched to a gene: 6. CDR3 DNA: TGTGCCAGCAGTGCTAGCGGGCGTAACTACGAGCAGTACTTC. This sequence encodes CASSASGRNYEQYF.

The chain carries TRBV30 and TRBJ2-7, with 7 bases identical to TRBD2. Germline assignment: CDR1 GTSNPN and CDR2 SVGIG (reference sequence). Trimming removed 1 base from V and 0 bases from J; junction bases left unmatched: 3. The CDR3 sequence is 14 residues long. Here the CDR3 DNA reads TGTGCCTGGAGTGGGGGGGGGAGCTCCTACGAGCAGTACTTC. Its protein is CAWSGGGSSYEQYF.

The genes are TRBV11-2 and TRBJ2-7, with 9 bases lining up with TRBD1. The V and J ends lost 3 bases and 7 bases, in that order; junction bases with no gene match: 1. Per germline, CDR1 SGHAT and CDR2 FQNNGV. This CDR3 contains 12 residues. The CDR3 loop is CASSFDRGEQYF. The CDR3 nucleotides read TGTGCCAGCAGCTTTGACAGGGGGGAGCAGTACTTC.

This clone was recorded once. The chain links TRBV28 to TRBJ2-3, with 8 bases aligning to TRBD1. This CDR3 comprises 15 residues. Germline lookup yields CDR1 MDHEN and CDR2 SYDVKM. The J segment lost 1 base and the V segment lost 6 bases, leaving 6 bases of the junction unmatched. CDR3 DNA sequence: TGTGCCAGCAGCCCCGCGGGACAGGGCACAGATACGCAGTATTTT. Translating gives CASSPAGQGTDTQYF.

The chain uses TRBV15 and TRBJ2-5; D may be TRBD1 (5 bases). The CDR3 covers 15 residues. CDR1 and CDR2 from the germline V gene are LNHNV and YYDKDF (reference sequence). Between the trimmed V and J ends, which lost 0 bases and 2 bases, there was a span of 10 bases. The CDR3 reads CATSRERTPQETQYF. The CDR3 DNA sequence: TGTGCCACCAGCAGAGAAAGGACACCTCAAGAGACCCAGTACTTC. The variable domain in full, completed from reference TRBV15 and TRBJ2-5, reads DAMVIQNPRYQVTQFGKPVTLSCSQTLNHNVMYWYQQKSSQAPKLLFHYYDKDFNNEADTPDNFQSRRPNTSFCFLDIRSPGLGDTAMYLCATSRERTPQETQYFGPGTRLLVL.

The CDR3 spells CAWSLSQVRSIGYTF. The CDR3 bases are TGTGCCTGGAGTCTGTCACAGGTCCGATCTATAGGCTACACCTTC. V and J are TRBV30 and TRBJ1-2, with D tentatively TRBD1 (5 bases). Per germline, CDR1 GTSNPN and CDR2 SVGIG (reference sequence). V lost 2 bases and J 8 bases, leaving 21 bases between the germline ends. The CDR3 covers 15 residues.

V is TRBV12-5 and J is TRBJ2-1, with D perhaps TRBD1 (5 bases). The CDR3 consists of 16 residues. V lost 3 bases and J 3 bases, leaving 15 bases between the germline ends. From germline, CDR1 is LGHNT and CDR2 FRNRAP. The CDR3 sequence: CASGLGVGQDYNEQFF. The CDR3 nucleotides are TGTGCTAGTGGTTTAGGAGTGGGGCAGGACTACAATGAGCAGTTCTTC. Combining the CDR3 with reference TRBV12-5 and TRBJ2-1 gives the whole variable domain DARVTQTPRHKVTEMGQEVTMRCQPILGHNTVFWYRQTMMQGLELLAYFRNRAPLDDSGMPKDRFSAEMPDATLATLKIQPSEPRDSAVYFCASGLGVGQDYNEQFFGPGTRLTVL.

The chain links TRBV13 to TRBJ2-7; 10 nucleotides align to TRBD2. Germline V gene sequence: CDR1 PRHDT, CDR2 FYEKMQ (reference sequence). Trimming took 5 bases from V and 5 from J; bases not matched to a gene: 6. The CDR3 loop spans 14 amino acids. The CDR3 sequence: CASSPQAGGDEQYF. CDR3 bases: TGTGCCAGCAGCCCCCAAGCGGGAGGGGACGAGCAGTACTTC.

This clone was detected once. V usage is TRBV27 and J usage is TRBJ2-4; D may be TRBD1 (6 bases). CDR1 MNHEY and CDR2 SMNVEV come from the germline V gene (reference sequence). V lost 5 bases, J lost 0 bases, and 8 bases lay in between. The CDR3 is 14 amino acids. In DNA, the CDR3 is TGTGCCAGCAGTCCAGGGGTAGCCAAAAACATTCAGTACTTC. This codes for CASSPGVAKNIQYF.

The chain links TRBV2 to TRBJ2-3; TRBD1 agrees at 7 bases. This CDR3 spans 15 amino acids. The J segment lost 1 base and the V segment lost 6 bases, leaving 7 bases of the junction unmatched. Germline V CDR1 and CDR2: SNHLY, FYNNEI. DNA for the CDR3: TGTGCCAGCAGGCTTCTTAGGGGGCGCACAGATACGCAGTATTTT. Amino acid sequence: CASRLLRGRTDTQYF. The whole variable domain, remainder taken from reference TRBV2 and TRBJ2-3, is EPEVTQTPSHQVTQMGQEVILRCVPISNHLYFYWYRQILGQKVEFLVSFYNNEISEKSEIFDDQFSVERPDGSNFTLKIRSTKLEDSAMYFCASRLLRGRTDTQYFGPGTRLTVL.

The chain is built from TRBV30 and TRBJ1-4, with D possibly TRBD1 on 6 matching bases. CDR1 GTSNPN and CDR2 SVGIG come from the germline V gene (reference sequence). The CDR3 has 13 residues. Trimming left V 4 bases short and J 8 bases short, with 14 bases between. DNA of the CDR3: TGTGCCTGGAAGACAGGTCGACGGGAAAAACTGTTTTTT. This translates into CAWKTGRREKLFF. The variable domain in full, with the rest retrieved from reference TRBV30 and TRBJ1-4, is SQTIHQWPATLVQPVGSPLSLECTVEGTSNPNLYWYRQAAGRGLQLLFYSVGIGQISSEVPQNLSASRPQDRQFILSSKKLLLSDSGFYLCAWKTGRREKLFFGSGTQLSVL.

The V gene is TRBV5-1, the J gene TRBJ2-5, with TRBD1 matching 12 bases. This CDR3 contains 15 residues. With V trimmed by 7 bases and J by 0 bases, 4 bases remained unmatched. Looked up from germline, CDR1 is SGHRS and CDR2 is YFSETQ. The CDR3 region has the DNA TGCGCCAGCTTGCGGGACAGGGGGCACCAAGAGACCCAGTACTTC. Translating it yields CASLRDRGHQETQYF.

The genes are TRBV25-1 and TRBJ2-7, with D possibly TRBD2 on 5 matching bases. The CDR3 consists of 15 residues. V shed 1 base and J shed 3 bases, with 13 bases lying between them. Germline CDR1 reads MGHDK; CDR2 reads SYGVNS. The CDR3 sequence is CASSEFELDRYEQYF. The CDR3 DNA sequence: TGTGCCAGCAGTGAATTTGAACTAGACCGCTACGAGCAGTACTTC.

The chain carries TRBV14 and TRBJ2-7, with D tentatively TRBD2 (5 bases). The CDR3 is 14 residues long. Deletions cut 0 bases from V and 3 bases from J, with 9 bases between. Germline V gene data show CDR1 as SGHDN and CDR2 as FVKESK. The CDR3, as DNA: TGTGCCAGCAGCCAAGATAGAGGGAACTACGAGCAGTACTTC. As protein: CASSQDRGNYEQYF.

The chain couples TRBV7-3 to TRBJ2-1; maybe TRBD1 (7 bases). V was shortened by 7 bases and J by 14 bases, with 18 bases between the two germline ends. From germline, CDR1 is SGHTA and CDR2 FQGTGA. The CDR3 runs to 12 residues. Here the CDR3 reads CASKNSGGKKFF. The CDR3 nucleotides read TGTGCCAGCAAAAATTCAGGGGGGAAAAAGTTCTTC.

V is TRBV7-3 and J is TRBJ2-2, with 9 bases that match TRBD1. With V trimmed by 4 bases and J by 3 bases, 6 bases remained unmatched. Germline CDR1 is SGHTA and CDR2 is FQGTGA. CDR3 size: 16 residues. DNA of the CDR3: TGTGCCAGCAGCTCCGGGACAGGGACCTACACCGGGGAGCTGTTTTTT. Encoded protein: CASSSGTGTYTGELFF.

The chain joins TRBV5-6 to TRBJ1-2; 7 positions match TRBD1. Per germline, CDR1 SGHDT and CDR2 YYEEEE. CDR3 size: 15 residues. J was trimmed by 4 bases and V by 0 bases; bases with no gene match: 6. CDR3: CASSLVGDRGYGYTF. In DNA form, the CDR3 reads TGTGCCAGCAGCTTGGTCGGGGACAGAGGCTATGGCTACACCTTC.

The chain combines TRBV27 with TRBJ2-5, with 13 bases fitting TRBD2. The CDR3 has 16 amino acids. CDR1 and CDR2 (germline): MNHEY, SMNVEV (reference sequence). The junction had 15 bases not matched to a gene; V was cut back by 4 bases and J by 13 bases. CDR3 nucleotides: TGTGCCAGCAGTTCTACACCGGGACTAGCGGGACCAATCCCGTACTTC. This gives the protein CASSSTPGLAGPIPYF.

V and J are TRBV2 and TRBJ2-5; 9 nucleotides align to TRBD2. Germline-derived CDR1 and CDR2 are SNHLY and FYNNEI. V shed 9 bases, J shed 4 bases, and the junction held 15 bases outside the gene matches. CDR3 length: 16 amino acids. The CDR3 reads CASYSGGSGNRETQYF. The DNA of the CDR3 is TGTGCCAGTTATAGCGGGGGCAGTGGGAATCGAGAGACCCAGTACTTC.

J is TRBJ2-4 and V is TRBV5-5, with D perhaps TRBD2 (6 bases). V was shortened by 3 bases and J by 0 bases, with 16 bases between the two germline ends. The CDR3 consists of 17 residues. Germline values: CDR1 SGHKS, CDR2 YYEKEE (reference sequence). The CDR3 loop reads CASSYPGTPVAKNIQYF. CDR3 DNA: TGTGCCAGCAGCTATCCCGGGACTCCTGTAGCCAAAAACATTCAGTACTTC. The entire variable domain, with the rest obtained from reference TRBV5-5 and TRBJ2-4, is as follows: DAGVTQSPTHLIKTRGQQVTLRCSPISGHKSVSWYQQVLGQGPQFIFQYYEKEERGRGNFPDRFSARQFPNYSSELNVNALLLGDSALYLCASSYPGTPVAKNIQYFGAGTRLSVL.

This clone was seen a handful of times. The chain carries TRBV14 and TRBJ1-6; 8 bases are shared with TRBD1. The length of the CDR3 is 15 residues. Looked up from germline, CDR1 is SGHDN and CDR2 is FVKESK. The ends lost 4 bases at V and 7 bases at J; junction bases unmatched: 6. The CDR3 region has the DNA TGTGCCAGCAGCCCCGGACAGGGACCCAATTCACCCCTCCACTTT. This encodes CASSPGQGPNSPLHF.

The V and J genes are TRBV5-4 and TRBJ1-3; no clear D gene. Per germline, CDR1 SGHNT and CDR2 YYREEE (reference sequence). V dropped 0 bases and J dropped 0 bases, with 7 bases sitting between them. The CDR3 has 15 amino acids. In DNA form, the CDR3 reads TGTGCCAGCAGCTTGGACCCCTACTCTGGAAACACCATATATTTT. Translated, it gives CASSLDPYSGNTIYF.

The genes are TRBV7-2 and TRBJ2-5, with 10 bases lining up with TRBD2. Gene TRBJ2-7 matches the end of the DNA better, so the J call may be wrong. Germline assignment: CDR1 SGHTA and CDR2 FQGNSA. This CDR3 has 14 amino acids. The CDR3 bases are TGTGCCAGCAGCATAAGCGGGGGGGGCTACGAGCAGTACTTC. It yields the protein CASSISGGGYEQYF.

The CDR3 DNA is TGTGCCAGCAGCAACCGCTATTCCAGGGGCTCCCCCACCAATGAGCAGTTCTTC. This codes for CASSNRYSRGSPTNEQFF. This chain uses TRBV21-1 with TRBJ2-1; the tabulated D call, TRBD1, remains unverified against the DNA. TRBV21-1 has pseudogene status. The CDR3 consists of 18 residues.

CDR3 amino acids: CASSGEREAILTGELFF. In DNA form, the CDR3 reads TGTGCCAGCTCCGGAGAGCGGGAGGCGATACTCACCGGGGAGCTGTTTTTT. The chain is built from TRBV14 and TRBJ2-2; TRBD2 aligns across 9 bases. Germline values: CDR1 SGHDN, CDR2 FVKESK. The ends lost 8 bases at V and 4 bases at J; junction bases unmatched: 14. CDR3 length: 17 residues.

The chain carries TRBV19 and TRBJ1-1, with D possibly being TRBD1 (5 bases). Germline CDR1 reads LNHDA; CDR2 reads SQIVND (reference sequence). The CDR3 totals 13 residues. Trimming shortened V by 6 bases and J by 3 bases, and 11 bases separated the two germline ends. The CDR3 here is CASSLTVYTEAFF. CDR3 nucleotide sequence: TGTGCCAGTAGCTTGACAGTTTACACTGAAGCTTTCTTT.

The genes are TRBV7-6 and TRBJ2-6, with 7 nucleotides matching TRBD1. From germline, CDR1 is SGHVS and CDR2 FNYEAQ. V was clipped by 1 base and J by 4 bases; unmatched bases: 10. The length of the CDR3 is 18 residues. CDR3 sequence: CASSLERTGPRGANVLTF. CDR3 nucleotide sequence: TGTGCCAGCAGCTTAGAGAGGACAGGCCCGAGGGGGGCCAACGTCCTGACTTTC.

This chain joins TRBV29-1 and TRBJ2-1; the D is unclear. Germline V gene sequence: CDR1 SQVTM, CDR2 ANQGSEA. V was cut by 4 bases and J by 6 bases, with 4 bases left in between. The CDR3 has 10 amino acids. CDR3 DNA: TGCAGCGTTGGAGGCAATGAGCAGTTCTTC. Protein: CSVGGNEQFF.